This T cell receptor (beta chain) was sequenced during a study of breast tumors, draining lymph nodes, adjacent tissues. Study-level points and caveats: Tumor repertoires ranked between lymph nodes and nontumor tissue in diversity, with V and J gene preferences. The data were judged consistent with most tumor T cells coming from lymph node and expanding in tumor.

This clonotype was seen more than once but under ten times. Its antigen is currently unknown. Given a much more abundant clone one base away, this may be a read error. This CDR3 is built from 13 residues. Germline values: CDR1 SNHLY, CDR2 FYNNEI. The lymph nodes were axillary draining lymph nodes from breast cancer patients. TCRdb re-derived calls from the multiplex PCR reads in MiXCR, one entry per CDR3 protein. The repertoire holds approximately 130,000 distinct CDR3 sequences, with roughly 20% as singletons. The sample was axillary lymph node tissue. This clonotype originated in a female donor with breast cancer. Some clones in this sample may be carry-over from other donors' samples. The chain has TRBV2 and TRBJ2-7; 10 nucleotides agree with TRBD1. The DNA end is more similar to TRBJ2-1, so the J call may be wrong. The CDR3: CASAGTGAGEQFF. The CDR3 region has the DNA TGTGCCAGCGCCGGGACAGGGGCAGGGGAGCAGTTCTTC.